These T cell receptor beta chains were read from a single sample in a study of shared clonotypes between healthy human individuals. Generated by immunoSEQ multiplex PCR, the TCRdb table keeps only in-frame clones and is missing some. The profile covers about 1.1 million clones, with about 84% appearing a single time and 0.5% to 0.6% taken by the ten largest. The sample was memory CD4+ T cells from PBMCs. These receptors were obtained from a man younger than 35 in good health. Some clones in this sample may be carry-over from other donors' samples. Each CDR3 is given with its conserved first and last residue. A D gene is named only where the DNA matches it firmly. Rows may omit the clone size; those that give it use once, few, many or a size class.

>-|TRBV4-3|TRBJ1-1|-
CASSHPSPGGGAEAFF
TGCGCCAGCAGCCACCCCTCCCCCGGGGGAGGTGCTGAAGCTTTCTTT
>-|TRBV27|TRBJ2-1|-
CASSRAGQGYEQFF
TGTGCCAGCAGTAGGGCAGGCCAGGGTTATGAGCAGTTCTTC
>TRBD2|TRBV6-5|TRBJ2-5|-
CASSYSAPSGRKTQYF
TGTGCCAGCAGTTACTCGGCGCCTAGCGGGAGGAAGACCCAGTACTTC
>-|TRBV5-5|TRBJ2-7|once
CASSLQRFNSYEQYF
TGTGCCAGCAGCCTGCAGCGGTTTAACTCCTACGAGCAGTACTTC
>TRBD1|TRBV11-2|TRBJ2-5|-
CASSLRGPQYF
TGTGCCAGCAGCTTAAGGGGGCCTCAGTACTTC
>-|TRBV29-1|TRBJ2-7|-
CSVGLKARVGEQYF
TGCAGCGTTGGGCTAAAGGCCCGGGTAGGCGAGCAGTACTTC
>-|TRBV11-2|TRBJ1-2|-
CASSLDAAGVYGYTF
TGTGCCAGCAGCTTAGATGCGGCAGGAGTCTATGGCTACACCTTC
>TRBD2|TRBV5-4|TRBJ2-7|many
CASSLRTSGEGEQYF
TGTGCCAGCAGCTTGCGTACTAGCGGGGAAGGGGAGCAGTACTTC
>TRBD1|TRBV5-8|TRBJ2-3|-
CASSFYRGGTDTQYF
TGTGCCAGCAGCTTCTACAGGGGCGGCACAGATACGCAGTATTTT
>-|TRBV28|TRBJ1-2|-
CASSPPDNYGYTF
TGTGCCAGCAGTCCACCGGATAACTATGGCTACACCTTC
>-|TRBV5-4|TRBJ2-2|-
CASSGEGLAGELFF
TGTGCCAGCAGCGGTGAGGGGTTAGCCGGGGAGCTGTTTTTT
>-|TRBV7-9|TRBJ1-2|-
CASSLETADYGYTF
TGTGCCAGCAGCTTAGAGACCGCCGACTATGGCTACACCTTC
>-|TRBV30|TRBJ2-3|-
CAWNPGGSTDTQYF
TGTGCCTGGAATCCGGGCGGGAGCACAGATACGCAGTATTTT
>TRBD2|TRBV7-9|TRBJ2-7|-
CASSARLAGGSEQYF
TGTGCCAGCAGCGCCCGACTAGCGGGAGGAAGCGAGCAGTACTTC
>-|TRBV30|TRBJ2-5|-
CAWSHPPGGAETQYF
TGTGCCTGGAGTCATCCCCCAGGGGGGGCAGAGACCCAGTACTTC
>-|TRBV6-1|TRBJ1-1|-
CASRIVAEPTEAFF
TGTGCCAGCAGAATCGTTGCAGAACCCACTGAAGCTTTCTTT
>-|TRBV11-2|TRBJ2-7|many
CASSFLVGFYEQYF
TGTGCCAGCAGCTTTTTGGTAGGTTTCTACGAGCAGTACTTC
>TRBD1|TRBV4-3|TRBJ2-7|-
CASSQEGRGNNEQYF
TGCGCCAGCAGCCAAGAGGGCAGGGGGAATAACGAGCAGTACTTC
>TRBD2|TRBV7-3|TRBJ2-7|-
CASSLIGTERGKQYF
TGTGCCAGCAGCTTAATCGGAACGGAGCGGGGGAAGCAGTACTTC